The 10 T cell receptor beta chains reported below all come from one sample, sequenced in a study of blood T cell repertoires in COVID-19. Sequencing was performed with immunoSEQ multiplex PCR; in TCRdb, only in-frame clones are kept and a portion is missing. The table records 250,000 to 350,000 clones, around 90% of them present only once. The sample comprised peripheral blood. All receptors come from a man between 18 and 35 years old with active or convalescent COVID-19.

This chain connects TRBV5-1 to TRBJ2-1; D is perhaps TRBD2 (6 bases). Germline values: CDR1 SGHRS, CDR2 YFSETQ. Trimming took 5 bases from V and 5 from J, leaving 14 bases between them. This CDR3 spans 14 amino acids. The CDR3 sequence: CASRRGSGNNEQFF. The CDR3 nucleotides are TGCGCCAGCAGGAGGGGTAGCGGAAACAATGAGCAGTTCTTC.

The rearrangement uses TRBV6-2 or TRBV6-3 and TRBJ2-7, with D possibly being TRBD2 (7 bases). Germline V gene data show CDR1 as MNHEY and CDR2 as SVGEGT. V lost 4 bases to trimming and J lost 6 bases, with 25 bases between them. The CDR3 has 17 amino acids. The CDR3 nucleotides read TGTGCCAGCAGTTGGGGGGGGCGGGGGCCTTCGGTTGCCGAGCAGTACTTC. This translates into CASSWGGRGPSVAEQYF.

The chain carries TRBV28 and TRBJ2-4; 12 nucleotides agree with TRBD1. This CDR3 comprises 16 residues. Per germline, CDR1 MDHEN and CDR2 SYDVKM. The V gene end was trimmed by 2 bases and the J gene end by 6 bases; junction bases not matched to a gene: 5. CDR3 coding DNA: TGTGCCAGCAGTTTACCGGGACAGGGGGCGAGAAACATTCAGTACTTC. The encoded protein is CASSLPGQGARNIQYF.

V and J are TRBV29-1 and TRBJ1-1; no firm D call. V gave up 3 bases and J gave up 4 bases, with 12 bases separating them. This CDR3 region has 13 residues. CDR1 and CDR2 from the germline V gene are SQVTM and ANQGSEA. CDR3 nucleotides: TGCAGCGTTGAGGTCCGGGGTTTCACTGAAGCTTTCTTT. It yields the protein CSVEVRGFTEAFF.

The genes are TRBV10-3 and TRBJ2-6; 11 bases match TRBD2. This CDR3 contains 23 residues. The J segment lost 4 bases and the V segment lost 1 base, leaving 21 bases of the junction unmatched. Germline assignment: CDR1 ENHRY and CDR2 SYGVKD. CDR3 region: CAISELAAQTTLAGVSGANVLTF. DNA of the CDR3: TGTGCCATCAGTGAGTTGGCGGCACAGACTACACTAGCGGGAGTCTCCGGGGCCAACGTCCTGACTTTC.

This clone was recorded only once. This sequence joins TRBV4-1 and TRBJ1-1; D is uncertain. With 2 bases removed from V and 3 bases from J, the gap between germline ends came to 19 bases. This CDR3 is built from 17 residues. Germline V CDR1 and CDR2: MGHRA, YSYEKL. The CDR3 loop reads CASSQLGLQLGHTEAFF. CDR3 coding DNA: TGCGCCAGCAGCCAACTGGGCCTCCAACTAGGACACACTGAAGCTTTCTTT.

The chain has TRBV7-2 and TRBJ2-5; perhaps TRBD1 as D (5 bases). V lost 0 bases and J lost 5, with 10 bases in between. The CDR3 is 14 residues long. Germline V gives CDR1 SGHTA, CDR2 FQGNSA. The CDR3 bases are TGTGCCAGCAGCTTAGCCAGGGCCCGGGAGACCCAGTACTTC. This encodes CASSLARARETQYF.

The V gene is TRBV7-8, the J gene TRBJ2-7; the match to TRBD1 covers 7 bases. The junction had 13 bases not matched to a gene; V was cut back by 4 bases and J by 4 bases. Per germline, CDR1 SGHVS and CDR2 FQNEAQ. The CDR3 totals 16 residues. CDR3 loop: CASSSPIPGTEYEQYF. The CDR3 nucleotides are TGTGCCAGCAGCTCTCCTATCCCCGGGACAGAATACGAGCAGTACTTC.

V and J are TRBV5-4 and TRBJ2-7, with D possibly matching TRBD2 (6 bases). Per the germline V gene, CDR1 is SGHNT and CDR2 is YYREEE (reference sequence). Trimming took 0 bases from V and 3 from J, leaving 10 bases between them. This CDR3 comprises 14 residues. CDR3 sequence reads: CASSLGRGYYEQYF. Here the CDR3 DNA reads TGTGCCAGCAGCTTGGGGCGGGGCTACTACGAGCAGTACTTC.

The CDR3 spells CASSLSGRSYNSPLHF. The CDR3 bases are TGTGCCAGCAGTCTGTCAGGGCGGTCCTATAATTCACCCCTCCACTTT. The gene calls are TRBV5-5 and TRBJ1-6, with a weak D call TRBD1 (5 bases). This CDR3 spans 16 amino acids. Germline CDR1 is SGHKS and CDR2 is YYEKEE (reference sequence). Trimming shortened V by 5 bases and J by 1 base, and 13 bases separated the two germline ends.